These T cell receptor beta chains were read from a single sample in a study of regulatory T cells in long-lasting Graves disease. Each CDR3 protein gets one entry after TCRdb re-called the multiplex PCR reads with MiXCR. Among about 430,000 distinct CDR3 sequences listed, approximately 15% were seen once. The same data also contributed to another study, on T cells in Graves' hyperthyroidism and ophthalmopathy.

The sequencing here drew on peripheral blood mononuclear cells (PBMCs), taken at new diagnosis, from a patient treated with antithyroid drugs. The source is a woman aged 40 to 50 with Graves disease. Each CDR3 is given with its conserved first and last residue. The order of the fields is V gene, CDR3 protein.

v_call: TRBV3-1; cdr3_aa: CASSQVGREGADTQYF
v_call: TRBV3-1; cdr3_aa: CASSQDRETEAFF
v_call: TRBV3-1; cdr3_aa: CASSTPTDRGYGYTF
v_call: TRBV5-1; cdr3_aa: CASSRDRSGANVLTF
v_call: TRBV11-2; cdr3_aa: CASSLETYSPLHF
v_call: TRBV28; cdr3_aa: CASSLSGQTYSPLHF
v_call: TRBV19; cdr3_aa: CASSRGTGENQPQHF
v_call: TRBV25-1; cdr3_aa: CASSDWLDASPTDTQYF
v_call: TRBV28; cdr3_aa: CASSLWGTQNTEAFF
v_call: TRBV12-3/TRBV12-4; cdr3_aa: CASRTTALPGTEAFF
v_call: TRBV6-1; cdr3_aa: CASRDSRGNEQFF
v_call: TRBV14; cdr3_aa: CASSQDWSGSYTDTQYF
v_call: TRBV5-1; cdr3_aa: CASSLEQGTEAFF
v_call: TRBV4-1; cdr3_aa: CASSPGISVVAVETQYF
v_call: TRBV6-1; cdr3_aa: CASFRGLYNEQFF
v_call: TRBV4-2; cdr3_aa: CASSQAQQGREAFF
v_call: TRBV7-2; cdr3_aa: CASSQGRVQETQYF
v_call: TRBV6-2/TRBV6-3; cdr3_aa: CASSYSTSGSLDEQFF
v_call: TRBV6-2/TRBV6-3; cdr3_aa: CASIGGLSGNTIYF
v_call: TRBV20-1; cdr3_aa: CSASGVSGRAGSYEQYF
v_call: TRBV20-1; cdr3_aa: CSARVQGPGLYNEQFF
v_call: TRBV2; cdr3_aa: CATGTEETGETQYF
v_call: TRBV27; cdr3_aa: CASSLSPSGWGENEQFF
v_call: TRBV5-5; cdr3_aa: CASSSGGNGNQPQHF
v_call: TRBV7-2; cdr3_aa: CASSSYPGTSYNEQFF
v_call: TRBV24-1; cdr3_aa: CATSDPGQGRETQYF
v_call: TRBV12-3/TRBV12-4; cdr3_aa: CASTRTGFGYTF
v_call: TRBV5-1; cdr3_aa: CASSPHGEGSNQPQHF
v_call: TRBV20-1; cdr3_aa: CSATGTRGNEQFF
v_call: TRBV27; cdr3_aa: CASSPGMGQFF
v_call: TRBV7-7; cdr3_aa: CASSPGTSGYQETQYF
v_call: TRBV12-3/TRBV12-4; cdr3_aa: CASTLRTGEETQYF
v_call: TRBV3-1; cdr3_aa: CASSQDLPGRGKETQYF
v_call: TRBV20-1; cdr3_aa: CSARVPLAGVQDTQYF
v_call: TRBV14; cdr3_aa: CASSLEGAYNGQFF
v_call: TRBV28; cdr3_aa: CASGQGGRPYTF
v_call: TRBV28; cdr3_aa: CASSSPTYEQYF
v_call: TRBV11-2; cdr3_aa: CASSPGRASGNGEQFF
v_call: TRBV19; cdr3_aa: CASSTDPTGRETQYF
v_call: TRBV7-8; cdr3_aa: CASSLGTADTYGYTF
v_call: TRBV24-1; cdr3_aa: CATSDSGTDNEKLFF
v_call: TRBV11-2; cdr3_aa: CASSSPSGSYNSPLHF
v_call: TRBV9; cdr3_aa: CASSVWNTGELFF
v_call: TRBV12-3/TRBV12-4; cdr3_aa: CASSLFGTGGLGDTQYF
v_call: TRBV9; cdr3_aa: CASSPYSSYNEQFF
v_call: TRBV28; cdr3_aa: CASSPYQGAENEKLFF
v_call: TRBV28; cdr3_aa: CASSLPGGGRNEKLFF
v_call: TRBV6-1; cdr3_aa: CASSAVGLAEYEQYF
v_call: TRBV28; cdr3_aa: CASSLGGKHQRRPYEQYF
v_call: TRBV20-1; cdr3_aa: CSANPVTGGNSPLHF
v_call: TRBV7-9; cdr3_aa: CAIPLLRSVAGAAYGYTF
v_call: TRBV7-2; cdr3_aa: CASRLGQGPYEQYF
v_call: TRBV7-9; cdr3_aa: CASSLGGLRSRETQYF